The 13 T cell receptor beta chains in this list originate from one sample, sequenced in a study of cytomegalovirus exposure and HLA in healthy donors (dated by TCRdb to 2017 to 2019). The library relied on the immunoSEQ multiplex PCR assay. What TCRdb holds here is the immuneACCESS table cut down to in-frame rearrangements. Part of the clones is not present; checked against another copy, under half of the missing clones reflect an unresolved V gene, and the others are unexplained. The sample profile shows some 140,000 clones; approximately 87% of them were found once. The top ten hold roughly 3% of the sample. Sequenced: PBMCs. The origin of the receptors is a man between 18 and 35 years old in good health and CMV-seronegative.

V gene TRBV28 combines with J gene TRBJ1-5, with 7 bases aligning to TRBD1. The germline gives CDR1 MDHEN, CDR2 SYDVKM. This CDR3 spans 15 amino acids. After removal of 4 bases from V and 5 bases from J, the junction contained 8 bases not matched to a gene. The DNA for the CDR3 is TGTGCCAGCAGTTCCACGACAGGGCTTCATCAGCCCCAGCATTTT. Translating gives CASSSTTGLHQPQHF.

Here the CDR3 reads CASSGQADRSYITNTIYF. The DNA for the CDR3 is TGTGCCAGCAGCGGACAGGCGGACAGAAGCTACATTACTAACACCATATATTTT. The rearrangement links TRBV5-6 to TRBJ1-3; 7 bases line up with TRBD1. CDR3 length: 18 residues. Per germline, CDR1 SGHDT and CDR2 YYEEEE. Germline trimming cut 4 bases from V and 7 bases from J; bases unmatched to any gene: 20. The whole variable domain, remainder taken from reference TRBV5-6 and TRBJ1-3, is DAGVTQSPTHLIKTRGQQVTLRCSPKSGHDTVSWYQQALGQGPQFIFQYYEEEERQRGNFPDRFSGHQFPNYSSELNVNALLLGDSALYLCASSGQADRSYITNTIYFGEGSWLTVV.

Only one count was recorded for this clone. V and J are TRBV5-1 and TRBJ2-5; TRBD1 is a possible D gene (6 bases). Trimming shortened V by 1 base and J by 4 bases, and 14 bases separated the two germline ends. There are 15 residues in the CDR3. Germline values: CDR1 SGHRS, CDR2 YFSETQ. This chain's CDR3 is CASSLSTGWGETQYF. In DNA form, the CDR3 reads TGCGCCAGCAGCTTGTCCACAGGGTGGGGAGAGACCCAGTACTTC.

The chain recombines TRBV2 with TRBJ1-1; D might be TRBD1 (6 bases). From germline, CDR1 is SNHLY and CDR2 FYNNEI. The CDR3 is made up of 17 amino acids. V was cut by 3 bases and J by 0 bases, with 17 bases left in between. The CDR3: CASSDLQGWSLNTEAFF. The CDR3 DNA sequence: TGTGCCAGCAGTGATTTACAGGGTTGGTCATTGAACACTGAAGCTTTCTTT. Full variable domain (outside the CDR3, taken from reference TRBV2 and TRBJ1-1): EPEVTQTPSHQVTQMGQEVILRCVPISNHLYFYWYRQILGQKVEFLVSFYNNEISEKSEIFDDQFSVERPDGSNFTLKIRSTKLEDSAMYFCASSDLQGWSLNTEAFFGQGTRLTVV.

The CDR3 protein is CASSQETRSTSGNTIYF. The CDR3 nucleotides are TGTGCCAGCAGCCAAGAGACAAGATCTACCTCTGGAAACACCATATATTTT. This chain connects TRBV4-2 to TRBJ1-3; the D is unclear. Germline CDR1 and CDR2: LGHNA and YNFKEQ. The CDR3 contains 17 residues. V lost 0 bases and J lost 0, with 12 bases in between.

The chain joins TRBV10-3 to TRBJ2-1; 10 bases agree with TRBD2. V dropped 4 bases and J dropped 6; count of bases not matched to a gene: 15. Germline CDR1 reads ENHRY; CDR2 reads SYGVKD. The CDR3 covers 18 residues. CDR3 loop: CAISVGQGASGGLNEQFF. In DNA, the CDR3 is TGTGCCATCAGTGTAGGACAGGGTGCTAGCGGGGGCCTCAATGAGCAGTTCTTC.

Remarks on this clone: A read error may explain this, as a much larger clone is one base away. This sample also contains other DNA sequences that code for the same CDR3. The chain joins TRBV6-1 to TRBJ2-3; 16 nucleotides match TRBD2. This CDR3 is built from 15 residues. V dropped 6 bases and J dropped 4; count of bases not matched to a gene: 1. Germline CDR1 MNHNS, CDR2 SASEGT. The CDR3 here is CASRGLAGGPDTQYF. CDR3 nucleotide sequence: TGTGCCAGCAGGGGACTAGCGGGGGGGCCAGATACGCAGTATTTT.

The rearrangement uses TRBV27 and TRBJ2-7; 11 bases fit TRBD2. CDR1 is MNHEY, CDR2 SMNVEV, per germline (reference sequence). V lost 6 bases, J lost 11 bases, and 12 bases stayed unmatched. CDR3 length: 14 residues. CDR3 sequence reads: CASSAGLAGFVKYF. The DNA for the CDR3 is TGTGCCAGCAGCGCAGGACTAGCGGGTTTTGTTAAGTACTTC.

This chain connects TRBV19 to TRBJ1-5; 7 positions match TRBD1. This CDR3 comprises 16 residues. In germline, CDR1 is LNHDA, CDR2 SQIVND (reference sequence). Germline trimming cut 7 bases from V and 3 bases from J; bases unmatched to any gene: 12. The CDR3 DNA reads TGTGCCAGTAAATGGGCAGGACAGGTTGACAATCAGCCCCAGCATTTT. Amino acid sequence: CASKWAGQVDNQPQHF.

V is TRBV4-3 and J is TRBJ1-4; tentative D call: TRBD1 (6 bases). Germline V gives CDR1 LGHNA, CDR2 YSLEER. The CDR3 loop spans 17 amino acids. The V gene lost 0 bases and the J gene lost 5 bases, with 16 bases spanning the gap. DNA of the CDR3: TGCGCCAGCAGCCAAGAGCACAGGGCCGGGTTAAATGAAAAACTGTTTTTT. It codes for CASSQEHRAGLNEKLFF.

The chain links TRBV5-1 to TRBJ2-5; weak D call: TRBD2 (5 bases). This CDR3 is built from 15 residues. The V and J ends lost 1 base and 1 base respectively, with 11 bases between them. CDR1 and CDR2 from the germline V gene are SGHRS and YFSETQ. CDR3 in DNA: TGCGCCAGCAGCTTGTTGCCGGGAACCCAAGAGACCCAGTACTTC. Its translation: CASSLLPGTQETQYF.

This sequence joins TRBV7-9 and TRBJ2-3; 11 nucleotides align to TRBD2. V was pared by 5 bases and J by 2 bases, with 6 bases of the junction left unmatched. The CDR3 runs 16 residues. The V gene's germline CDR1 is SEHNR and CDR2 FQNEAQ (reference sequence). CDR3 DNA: TGTGCCAGCAGCACTGGGACTAGCGGTTACACAGATACGCAGTATTTT. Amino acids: CASSTGTSGYTDTQYF.

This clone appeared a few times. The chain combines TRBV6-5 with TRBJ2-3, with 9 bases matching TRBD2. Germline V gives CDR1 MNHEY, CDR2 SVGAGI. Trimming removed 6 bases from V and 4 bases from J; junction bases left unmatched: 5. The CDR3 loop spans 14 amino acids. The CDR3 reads CASSPGLASDTQYF. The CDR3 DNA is TGTGCCAGCAGCCCGGGACTAGCATCAGATACGCAGTATTTT.